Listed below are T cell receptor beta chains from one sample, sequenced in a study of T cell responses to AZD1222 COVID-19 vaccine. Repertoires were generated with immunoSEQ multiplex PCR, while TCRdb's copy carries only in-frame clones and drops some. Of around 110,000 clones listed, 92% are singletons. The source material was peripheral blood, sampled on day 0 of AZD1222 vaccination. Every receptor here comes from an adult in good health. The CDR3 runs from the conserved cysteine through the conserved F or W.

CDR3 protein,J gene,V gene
CASTWDSGENEKLFF,TRBJ1-4,TRBV19
CASSWERNQPQHF,TRBJ1-5,TRBV27
CASSSNNEQFF,TRBJ2-1,TRBV6-2/TRBV6-3
CASSRGQGFNEQFF,TRBJ2-1,TRBV6-5
CASSIDYEQYF,TRBJ2-7,TRBV3-1/TRBV3-2
CASSAGTSGALGNEQFF,TRBJ2-1,TRBV7-3
CASSLVLAGVPDKNIQYF,TRBJ2-4,TRBV13
CASSSEATANYGYTF,TRBJ1-2,TRBV7-9
CATCISFMTPLHF,TRBJ1-6,TRBV6-5
CASSSTGYEGYTF,TRBJ1-2,TRBV7-9
CASSEPGQGTFF,TRBJ1-1,TRBV6-1
CASSPDRGRSPLHF,TRBJ1-6,TRBV5-6
CASSSRTGGGTEAFF,TRBJ1-1,TRBV2
CAWSDQGYEQYF,TRBJ2-7,TRBV30
CASSTGAATFLYGYTF,TRBJ1-2,TRBV27
CASTRDGYTEAFF,TRBJ1-1,TRBV6-5
CASSVGTSGHQDTQYF,TRBJ2-3,TRBV9
CASSESGTGIYGYTF,TRBJ1-2,TRBV25-1
CASSDSGGNNSPLHF,TRBJ1-6,TRBV25-1
CASSMGDRVYGYTF,TRBJ1-2,TRBV19
CASTPPQLAGKGDTQYF,TRBJ2-3,TRBV25-1
CASSPSSLGPYGYTF,TRBJ1-2,TRBV9
CASSQTDRSSGNTIYF,TRBJ1-3,TRBV3-1/TRBV3-2
CASSVRRGQQPQHF,TRBJ1-5,TRBV2
CASSLVSAQETQYF,TRBJ2-5,TRBV5-1
CASSRGQGGPQHF,TRBJ1-5,TRBV5-8
CASSPTGSGYTF,TRBJ1-2,TRBV6-6
CATSGGGDQPQHF,TRBJ1-5,TRBV2
CASSLSVAGAKETQYF,TRBJ2-5,TRBV7-9